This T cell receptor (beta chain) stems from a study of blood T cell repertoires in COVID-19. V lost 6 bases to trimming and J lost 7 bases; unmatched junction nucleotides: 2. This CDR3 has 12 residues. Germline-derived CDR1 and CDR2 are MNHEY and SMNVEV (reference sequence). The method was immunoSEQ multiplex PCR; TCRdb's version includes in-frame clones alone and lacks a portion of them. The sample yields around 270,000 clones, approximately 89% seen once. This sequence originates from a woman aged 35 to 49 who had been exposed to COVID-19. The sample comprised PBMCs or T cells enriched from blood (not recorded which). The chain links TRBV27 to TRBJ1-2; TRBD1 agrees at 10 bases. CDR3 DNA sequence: TGTGCCAGCAGGACAGGGGGCAGTGGCTACACCTTC. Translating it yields CASRTGGSGYTF.